These 5 T cell receptor beta chains share one sample of origin, sequenced in a study of T cells after posttransplantation cyclophosphamide (TCRdb year 2016). Library method: the immunoSEQ multiplex PCR assay. What TCRdb holds here is the immuneACCESS table cut down to in-frame rearrangements. Part of the clones is not present; checked against another copy, under half of the missing clones reflect an unresolved V gene, and the others are unexplained. The sample yields more than 20,000 clones; approximately 73% were counted once. Clones ranked in the top ten supply more than 0.55% of the sample. Sequenced material: memory CD4+ T cells sorted from PBMCs. The receptors were gathered from a woman aged 60 to 75 in good health, CMV-negative, and a related stem cell transplant donor.

CDR3 protein: CAIAPGSTNTGELFF. The CDR3 coding sequence is TGTGCCATCGCTCCCGGGTCTACGAACACCGGGGAGCTGTTTTTT. The J gene is TRBJ2-2, the V gene TRBV10-3; the D is unclear. The ends were cut back, 8 bases at V and 0 bases at J, with 13 bases in the middle. This CDR3 contains 15 residues. From germline, CDR1 is ENHRY and CDR2 SYGVKD.

This clone was seen only a few times. The chain joins TRBV7-2 to TRBJ2-2, with 12 nucleotides matching TRBD2. With V trimmed by 4 bases and J by 5 bases, 2 bases remained unmatched. In germline, CDR1 is SGHTA, CDR2 FQGNSA. The CDR3 spans 15 residues. CDR3 amino acids: CASSSGLAGTGELFF. The CDR3 DNA follows: TGTGCCAGCAGCTCGGGACTAGCGGGTACCGGGGAGCTGTTTTTT.

This clone was observed once. The genes are TRBV6-5 and TRBJ2-7; D is unresolved. Trimming removed 2 bases at V and 2 bases at J, with 10 bases between. In germline, CDR1 is MNHEY, CDR2 SVGAGI. This CDR3 has 14 amino acids. The CDR3 here is CASSYGRSPYEQYF. The CDR3 nucleotides read TGTGCCAGCAGTTACGGAAGGAGTCCCTACGAGCAGTACTTC.

CDR3 coding DNA: TGTGCCAGCAGTTCTCCGGGGGTAAGAACTGAAGCTTTCTTT. Residues: CASSSPGVRTEAFF. The chain employs TRBV6-5 and TRBJ1-1; TRBD1 is a possible D gene (5 bases). V was pared by 4 bases and J by 5 bases, with 14 bases between. Germline CDR1 is MNHEY and CDR2 is SVGAGI. The CDR3 sequence is 14 residues long.

V gene TRBV28 combines with J gene TRBJ2-2; 11 bases are shared with TRBD1. After removal of 4 bases from V and 5 bases from J, the junction contained 9 bases not matched to a gene. Germline lookup yields CDR1 MDHEN and CDR2 SYDVKM. This CDR3 contains 17 residues. The CDR3 sequence is CASSSQSGTGGTGELFF. The CDR3 nucleotides are TGTGCCAGCAGTTCTCAGTCGGGGACAGGGGGGACCGGGGAGCTGTTTTTT.